Sequencing of this T cell receptor (beta chain) was carried out in a study of early T cells in non-severe SARS-CoV-2 infection. Study in general: Sequenced bulk RNA came from whole blood that was unsorted, and chains were unpaired.

The TCR library protocol was used to attach unique molecular identifiers. These identifiers were attached to individual cDNA molecules. TCRdb reprocessed the 5' RACE reads with MiXCR, giving one entry per CDR3 protein. The data hold about 49,000 distinct CDR3 sequences, with 10% to 15% observed a single time. This clonotype was seen a handful of times. Trimming left V 4 bases short and J 0 bases short, with 17 bases between. Germline V gene sequence: CDR1 SGDLS, CDR2 YYNGEE. The CDR3 length is 17 residues. The rearrangement links TRBV9 to TRBJ1-3; D may be TRBD1 (6 bases). Source material: whole blood. This clonotype was sampled from an adult who was a healthcare worker with PCR-confirmed SARS-CoV-2 infection or an uninfected control (not recorded which). CDR3 in DNA: TGTGCCAGCAGCCTAGGGGGGACGTCGATCTCTGGAAACACCATATATTTT. Translated, it gives CASSLGGTSISGNTIYF. Supplemented by reference TRBV9 and TRBJ1-3, the full variable domain reads DSGVTQTPKHLITATGQRVTLRCSPRSGDLSVYWYQQSLDQGLQFLIQYYNGEERAKGNILERFSAQQFPDLHSELNLSSLELGDSALYFCASSLGGTSISGNTIYFGEGSWLTVV.